Below, 24 T cell receptor beta chains from the same sample are listed, as sequenced in a study of cytomegalovirus exposure and HLA in healthy donors. In the PCR, 60 Vbeta and 13 Jbeta primers were used. TCRdb's copy holds only in-frame clones and misses some; the assay was immunoSEQ multiplex PCR. Its table records around 75,000 clones. The specimen sequenced was PBMCs. The source of these receptors is a man in his forties or fifties in good health and CMV-seropositive.

The DNA for the CDR3 is TGTGCCAGCAGTCCCGGGGGAGAAGGGACCAGCGAGCAGTACGTC. Translation: CASSPGGEGTSEQYV. The chain combines TRBV7-2 with TRBJ2-7, with D possibly TRBD2 on 6 matching bases. V was pared by 6 bases and J by 6 bases, with 21 bases between. The CDR3 is 15 amino acids. The germline V gene encodes CDR1 SGHTA and CDR2 FQGNSA.

The CDR3: CASQRTSGYTGELFF. The CDR3 coding sequence is TGCGCCAGCCAGCGAACTAGCGGCTACACCGGGGAGCTGTTTTTT. The chain couples TRBV5-1 to TRBJ2-2; TRBD2 aligns across 8 bases. With V trimmed by 7 bases and J by 3 bases, 8 bases remained unmatched. The germline gives CDR1 SGHRS, CDR2 YFSETQ. The CDR3 is 15 amino acids.

The chain joins TRBV30 to TRBJ1-2; the match to TRBD1 covers 7 bases. The CDR3 has 14 residues. The V and J ends lost 4 bases and 4 bases, in that order; junction bases with no gene match: 9. Germline lookup yields CDR1 GTSNPN and CDR2 SVGIG (reference sequence). CDR3 amino acids: CAWKETGKSYGYTF. CDR3 nucleotide sequence: TGTGCCTGGAAGGAGACAGGGAAATCCTATGGCTACACCTTC. Drawing the rest from reference TRBV30 and TRBJ1-2, the complete variable domain is SQTIHQWPATLVQPVGSPLSLECTVEGTSNPNLYWYRQAAGRGLQLLFYSVGIGQISSEVPQNLSASRPQDRQFILSSKKLLLSDSGFYLCAWKETGKSYGYTFGSGTRLTVV.

The genes are TRBV4-1 and TRBJ2-1; 7 bases are shared with TRBD2. From germline, CDR1 is MGHRA and CDR2 YSYEKL. CDR3 length: 15 amino acids. V lost 4 bases, J lost 6 bases, and 9 bases stayed unmatched. CDR3 region: CASSRPSGLSNEQFF. The CDR3, as DNA: TGCGCCAGCAGCCGACCTAGCGGCCTCAGCAATGAGCAGTTCTTC.

J is TRBJ2-1 and V is TRBV18, with 13 bases that match TRBD2. V was pared by 5 bases and J by 4 bases, with 5 bases of the junction left unmatched. The CDR3 sequence is 16 residues long. Germline V gives CDR1 KGHSH, CDR2 LQKENI. CDR3 protein: CASSGTSGNLYNEQFF. CDR3 in DNA: TGTGCCAGCTCAGGGACTAGCGGGAACCTGTACAATGAGCAGTTCTTC.

The genes are TRBV19 and TRBJ2-3; the D gene is possibly TRBD2 (6 bases). CDR1 and CDR2 (germline): LNHDA, SQIVND (reference sequence). The V end was cut by 3 bases, the J end by 2 bases, with 12 bases between. The CDR3 length is 15 residues. CDR3 region: CASSIGGLLTDTQYF. The DNA for the CDR3 is TGTGCCAGTAGTATTGGAGGGCTCCTCACAGATACGCAGTATTTT.

The rearrangement links TRBV19 to TRBJ1-1, with 10 bases fitting TRBD1. CDR1 is LNHDA, CDR2 SQIVND, per germline (reference sequence). The CDR3 is 14 amino acids. Unmatched junction bases numbered 6, after V lost 7 bases and J lost 4 bases. The CDR3 sequence: CASNPDRGSTEAFF. DNA for the CDR3: TGTGCCAGTAACCCGGACAGGGGGAGCACTGAAGCTTTCTTT.

The V and J genes are TRBV29-1 and TRBJ2-5; D perhaps matches TRBD1 (5 bases). The germline V gene encodes CDR1 SQVTM and CDR2 ANQGSEA. The CDR3 consists of 15 residues. V lost 4 bases and J 2 bases, leaving 17 bases between the germline ends. DNA for the CDR3: TGCAGCGTTGGAATTAAGTGGACACCTCAAGAGACCCAGTACTTC. Translated: CSVGIKWTPQETQYF.

The chain is built from TRBV15 and TRBJ1-2; 8 bases agree with TRBD1. V lost 0 bases, J lost 5 bases, and 8 bases stayed unmatched. The CDR3 covers 16 residues. Germline loops: CDR1 LNHNV, CDR2 YYDKDF (reference sequence). CDR3 residues: CATSRDFGQGEYGYTF. CDR3 bases: TGTGCCACCAGCAGAGATTTCGGACAGGGAGAATATGGCTACACCTTC.

V and J are TRBV6-4 and TRBJ2-1; D possibly corresponds to TRBD2 (7 bases). CDR3 length equals 14 residues. V was trimmed by 5 bases and J by 3 bases, leaving 11 bases between them. Germline V CDR1 and CDR2: MRHNA, SNTAGT. Here the CDR3 reads CASSRGGLYNEQFF. CDR3 DNA sequence: TGTGCCAGCAGTAGGGGGGGCCTCTACAATGAGCAGTTCTTC.

The chain's CDR3 is CASSSSGHSNQPQHF. The DNA of the CDR3 is TGTGCCAGCAGTTCCTCTGGACACAGCAATCAGCCCCAGCATTTT. The chain combines TRBV27 with TRBJ1-5, with D possibly TRBD1 on 5 matching bases. Germline loops: CDR1 MNHEY, CDR2 SMNVEV (reference sequence). The CDR3 spans 15 residues. V dropped 4 bases and J dropped 1 base, with 11 bases sitting between them.

The chain couples TRBV27 to TRBJ2-1; 9 nucleotides line up with TRBD1. After removal of 4 bases from V and 12 bases from J, the junction contained 4 bases not matched to a gene. The CDR3 length is 12 residues. Per germline, CDR1 MNHEY and CDR2 SMNVEV (reference sequence). CDR3 region: CASSSTGGVQFF. The DNA for the CDR3 is TGTGCCAGCAGTTCCACAGGGGGCGTGCAGTTCTTC.

This chain joins TRBV19 and TRBJ2-1; 8 positions match TRBD1. The ends lost 5 bases at V and 5 bases at J; junction bases unmatched: 8. The germline V gene has CDR1 LNHDA and CDR2 SQIVND (reference sequence). The CDR3 consists of 15 residues. CDR3 sequence: CASSPRDRTHNEQFF. The CDR3 DNA sequence: TGTGCCAGTAGTCCCCGGGACAGGACCCACAATGAGCAGTTCTTC.

The gene calls are TRBV9 and TRBJ2-5; D is ambiguous. The CDR3 loop spans 15 amino acids. The germline V gene has CDR1 SGDLS and CDR2 YYNGEE. Trimming removed 0 bases from V and 0 bases from J, with 9 bases in between. The DNA for the CDR3 is TGTGCCAGCAGCGTAGAAGCATACTACCAAGAGACCCAGTACTTC. Protein: CASSVEAYYQETQYF.

The rearrangement joins TRBV2 to TRBJ1-1, with 7 positions matching TRBD1. The CDR3 length is 14 residues. Germline V gene lookup returns CDR1 SNHLY and CDR2 FYNNEI. J gave up 10 bases and V 5 bases, and 13 bases lay outside the gene matches. CDR3 in amino acids: CASSTLGGGIGAFF. DNA for the CDR3: TGTGCCAGCAGTACGCTAGGGGGCGGGATAGGAGCTTTCTTT.

The chain combines TRBV19 with TRBJ1-5, with 9 bases matching TRBD1. Germline CDR1 is LNHDA and CDR2 is SQIVND (reference sequence). Trimming removed 5 bases from V and 7 bases from J; junction bases left unmatched: 15. The CDR3 covers 17 residues. CDR3 DNA: TGTGCCAGTAGTCCCGGGACAGGGACCTTGGGGGGGCAGCCCCAGCATTTT. Translating gives CASSPGTGTLGGQPQHF.

J is TRBJ1-5 and V is TRBV6-6; 9 positions match TRBD1. The CDR3 has 16 amino acids. V gave up 7 bases and J gave up 3 bases; unmatched junction bases: 10. Germline CDR1 reads MNHNY; CDR2 reads SVGAGI (reference sequence). The CDR3 loop reads CASNPQGAGINQPQHF. CDR3 DNA: TGTGCCAGCAACCCACAGGGGGCGGGGATCAATCAGCCCCAGCATTTT.

The chain uses TRBV5-4 and TRBJ2-7; 11 bases align to TRBD1. CDR3 length: 14 amino acids. Germline V lookup: CDR1 SGHNT, CDR2 YYREEE (reference sequence). Trimming took 4 bases from V and 5 from J; bases not matched to a gene: 5. CDR3 DNA: TGTGCCAGCAGCCTCGGACAGGGGGCTGACGAGCAGTACTTC. Translating gives CASSLGQGADEQYF.

V is TRBV5-1 and J is TRBJ2-2; 7 bases are a match to TRBD2. Germline CDR1 is SGHRS and CDR2 is YFSETQ. Trimming at V came to 1 base and at J to 7 bases, leaving 10 bases not matched to a gene. The CDR3 extends over 16 amino acids. This chain's CDR3 is CASSLRGGSVDGELFF. The CDR3 DNA follows: TGCGCCAGCAGCTTGCGGGGCGGGAGTGTGGACGGGGAGCTGTTTTTT.

The chain links TRBV6-5 to TRBJ2-6; no clear D. The V gene's germline CDR1 is MNHEY and CDR2 SVGAGI. V lost 4 bases, J lost 0 bases, and 7 bases lay in between. The CDR3 has 15 amino acids. CDR3 residues: CASSSRGSGANVLTF. The CDR3 DNA is TGTGCCAGCAGTTCCCGAGGCTCTGGGGCCAACGTCCTGACTTTC.

The V gene is TRBV29-1, the J gene TRBJ1-2; 9 nucleotides agree with TRBD1. CDR1 SQVTM and CDR2 ANQGSEA come from the germline V gene. With V trimmed by 7 bases and J by 3 bases, 6 bases remained unmatched. The CDR3 is 13 residues long. CDR3 loop: CSGWTGEDYGYTF. CDR3 bases: TGCAGCGGCTGGACAGGGGAGGACTATGGCTACACCTTC.

To note about this clone: This sample also contains other DNA sequences that code for the same CDR3. The chain combines TRBV6-1 with TRBJ1-5; possible D gene TRBD1, 5 bases. Germline V CDR1 and CDR2: MNHNS, SASEGT. This CDR3 is 14 amino acids long. V lost 2 bases, J lost 6 bases, and 11 bases lay in between. The CDR3 sequence: CASSELGGGQPQHF. CDR3 coding DNA: TGTGCCAGCAGTGAATTGGGGGGTGGTCAGCCCCAGCATTTT.

The V gene is TRBV6-5, the J gene TRBJ2-7, with 7 bases lining up with TRBD1. Trimming removed 5 bases from V and 2 bases from J; junction bases left unmatched: 6. Germline-derived CDR1 and CDR2 are MNHEY and SVGAGI. This CDR3 is 14 amino acids long. CDR3: CASSTYRGAYEQYF. CDR3 DNA: TGTGCCAGCAGTACATACAGGGGTGCCTACGAGCAGTACTTC.

The gene calls are TRBV5-1 and TRBJ1-4; a weak D match, TRBD1 (6 bases). Germline CDR1 SGHRS, CDR2 YFSETQ. V lost 4 bases and J 8 bases, leaving 12 bases between the germline ends. The CDR3 loop spans 13 amino acids. The CDR3 reads CASSPEQGEKLFF. The CDR3 DNA is TGCGCCAGCAGCCCAGAACAGGGAGAAAAACTGTTTTTT. The full variable domain, rest sourced from reference TRBV5-1 and TRBJ1-4, is KAGVTQTPRYLIKTRGQQVTLSCSPISGHRSVSWYQQTPGQGLQFLFEYFSETQRNKGNFPGRFSGRQFSNSRSEMNVSTLELGDSALYLCASSPEQGEKLFFGSGTQLSVL.